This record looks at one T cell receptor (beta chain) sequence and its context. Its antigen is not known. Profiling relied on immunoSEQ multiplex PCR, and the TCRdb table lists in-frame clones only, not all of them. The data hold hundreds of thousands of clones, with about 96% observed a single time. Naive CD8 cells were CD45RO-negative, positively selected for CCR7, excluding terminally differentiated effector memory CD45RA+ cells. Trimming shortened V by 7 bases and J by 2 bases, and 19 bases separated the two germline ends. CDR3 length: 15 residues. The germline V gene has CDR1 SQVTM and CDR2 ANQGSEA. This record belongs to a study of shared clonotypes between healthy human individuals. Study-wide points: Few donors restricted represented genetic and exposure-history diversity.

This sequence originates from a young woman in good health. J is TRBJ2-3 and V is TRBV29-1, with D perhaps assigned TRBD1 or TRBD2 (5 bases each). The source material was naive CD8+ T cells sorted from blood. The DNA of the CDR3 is TGCAGCGCCCGAGGGGCAGGATTTTTCACAGATACGCAGTATTTT. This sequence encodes CSARGAGFFTDTQYF.